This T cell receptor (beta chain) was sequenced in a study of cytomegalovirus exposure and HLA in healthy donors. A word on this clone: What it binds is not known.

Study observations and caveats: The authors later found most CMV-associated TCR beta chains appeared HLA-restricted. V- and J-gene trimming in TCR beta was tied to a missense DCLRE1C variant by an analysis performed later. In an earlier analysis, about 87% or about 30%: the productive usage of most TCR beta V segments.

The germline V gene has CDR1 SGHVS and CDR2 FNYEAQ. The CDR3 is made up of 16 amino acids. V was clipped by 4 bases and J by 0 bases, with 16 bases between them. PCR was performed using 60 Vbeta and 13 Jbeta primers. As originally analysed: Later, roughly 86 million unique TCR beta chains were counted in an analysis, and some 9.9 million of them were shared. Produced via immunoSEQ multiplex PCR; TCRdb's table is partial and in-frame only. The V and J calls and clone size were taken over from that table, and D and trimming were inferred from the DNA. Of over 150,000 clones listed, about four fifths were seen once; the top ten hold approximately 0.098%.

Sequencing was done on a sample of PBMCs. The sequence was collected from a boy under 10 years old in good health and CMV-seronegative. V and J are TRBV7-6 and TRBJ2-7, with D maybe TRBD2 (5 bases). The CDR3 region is CASSSSNGKSSYEQYF. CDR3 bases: TGTGCCAGCAGCTCCTCGAACGGGAAGAGCTCCTACGAGCAGTACTTC.